These 22 T cell receptor beta chains came from one sample sequenced in a study of blood T cell repertoires in COVID-19. Assay: immunoSEQ multiplex PCR; the TCRdb copy retains only in-frame clones and omits some. The repertoire holds roughly 100,000 clones, with 90% to 95% as singletons. The sequenced sample was peripheral blood. These receptors were taken from a man aged 50-60 years with acute or convalescent COVID-19.

This chain uses TRBV27 with TRBJ2-1, with D unclear. V was cut by 7 bases and J by 9 bases, with 19 bases left in between. In germline, CDR1 is MNHEY, CDR2 SMNVEV (reference sequence). This CDR3 is built from 14 residues. CDR3 in amino acids: CASTQIPVAAEQFF. The CDR3 nucleotides are TGTGCCAGCACCCAAATTCCCGTTGCGGCTGAGCAGTTCTTC.

The chain employs TRBV14 and TRBJ1-6; a weak D match, TRBD1 (6 bases). Trimming removed 0 bases at V and 12 bases at J, with 15 bases between. The CDR3 spans 15 residues. CDR1 and CDR2 (germline): SGHDN, FVKESK. The CDR3 DNA is TGTGCCAGCAGCCAAGATCAGGGGACGTTGCGACCCCTCCACTTT. Protein product: CASSQDQGTLRPLHF.

This clone has a single count. V usage is TRBV6-1 and J usage is TRBJ2-5; weak D call: TRBD1 (5 bases). The germline V and J ends were trimmed by 1 base and 5 bases, with 14 bases remaining between them. The germline gives CDR1 MNHNS, CDR2 SASEGT. The length of the CDR3 is 15 residues. In DNA, the CDR3 is TGTGCCAGCAGTGAAGGTACAGGAATGTGGGAGACCCAGTACTTC. It is translated as CASSEGTGMWETQYF.

The chain recombines TRBV5-1 with TRBJ2-7; the match to TRBD1 covers 8 bases. This CDR3 spans 15 amino acids. Losses at the gene ends were 4 bases for V and 5 bases for J; bases not matched to a gene: 11. Germline V gene sequence: CDR1 SGHRS, CDR2 YFSETQ. CDR3 nucleotide sequence: TGCGCCAGCAGCGGTAGAGACAGGGGAGAGCACGAGCAGTACTTC. Protein product: CASSGRDRGEHEQYF.

Only one count was recorded for this clone. The V gene is TRBV30, the J gene TRBJ1-2, with TRBD1 identical over 8 bases. Germline CDR1 and CDR2: GTSNPN and SVGIG (reference sequence). The V and J ends lost 2 bases and 7 bases, in that order; junction bases with no gene match: 3. The CDR3 loop spans 12 amino acids. The CDR3 DNA is TGTGCCTGGAGTCCGGACAGGGTTGGCTACACCTTC. It is translated as CAWSPDRVGYTF.

V and J are TRBV4-3 and TRBJ1-5, with D perhaps TRBD1 (6 bases). CDR3 length: 15 amino acids. Trimming removed 0 bases at V and 6 bases at J, with 12 bases between. Germline V lookup: CDR1 LGHNA, CDR2 YSLEER. CDR3 sequence (DNA): TGCGCCAGCAGCCAAGACTGGACAGCAGGTCAGCCCCAGCATTTT. Translation gives CASSQDWTAGQPQHF.

This sequence joins TRBV30 and TRBJ2-1; no firm D call. Trimming stripped 1 base from V and 1 base from J, with 5 bases between. The CDR3 has 13 amino acids. Germline V gene lookup returns CDR1 GTSNPN and CDR2 SVGIG (reference sequence). CDR3 sequence reads: CAWSASSYNEQFF. The CDR3 DNA follows: TGTGCCTGGAGTGCCAGTTCCTACAATGAGCAGTTCTTC.

This CDR3 reads CASSYSWTGYGYTF. In DNA form, the CDR3 reads TGTGCCAGCAGTTACTCGTGGACAGGGTATGGCTACACCTTC. The chain carries TRBV6-5 and TRBJ1-2; TRBD1 matches 8 bases. The V gene end was trimmed by 0 bases and the J gene end by 5 bases; junction bases not matched to a gene: 2. Germline lookup yields CDR1 MNHEY and CDR2 SVGAGI. This CDR3 is 14 amino acids long.

This sequence joins TRBV7-3 and TRBJ1-1; D is ambiguous. V gave up 5 bases and J gave up 1 base, with 17 bases separating them. The CDR3 runs to 16 residues. Germline assignment: CDR1 SGHTA and CDR2 FQGTGA. CDR3 in amino acids: CASSLFSQVKNTEAFF. The DNA of the CDR3 is TGTGCCAGCAGCCTCTTCTCCCAGGTAAAGAACACTGAAGCTTTCTTT.

The chain is built from TRBV7-2 and TRBJ1-2; TRBD1 agrees at 8 bases. V dropped 4 bases and J dropped 8; count of bases not matched to a gene: 9. This CDR3 comprises 14 residues. In germline, CDR1 is SGHTA, CDR2 FQGNSA. DNA for the CDR3: TGTGCCAGCAGCTACGACCGGACAGGGCGGGGCTACACCTTC. Translated, it gives CASSYDRTGRGYTF.

V is TRBV5-1 and J is TRBJ1-2; 12 nucleotides align to TRBD1. CDR3 length equals 13 residues. Trimming cost V 4 bases and J 7 bases; bases outside gene matches: 2. Germline CDR1 is SGHRS and CDR2 is YFSETQ. Here the CDR3 reads CASSTGQGAGYTF. The CDR3 DNA is TGCGCCAGCAGCACGGGACAGGGGGCTGGCTACACCTTC.

The V and J genes are TRBV28 and TRBJ1-5, with 7 nucleotides matching TRBD1. Germline V gene data show CDR1 as MDHEN and CDR2 as SYDVKM. The ends lost 10 bases at V and 3 bases at J; junction bases unmatched: 9. The CDR3 spans 14 residues. The CDR3 protein is CATHGGTANQPQHF. The CDR3 nucleotides read TGTGCCACCCACGGTGGGACAGCCAATCAGCCCCAGCATTTT.

This chain uses TRBV28 with TRBJ1-2; 11 nucleotides line up with TRBD1. CDR1 and CDR2 (germline): MDHEN, SYDVKM. This CDR3 has 11 amino acids. V dropped 11 bases and J dropped 7; count of bases not matched to a gene: 3. The CDR3 region is CAGGTGGGYTF. The CDR3 DNA reads as TGTGCCGGCGGGACAGGGGGTGGCTACACCTTC.

The rearrangement joins TRBV11-2 to TRBJ2-5, with a possible D match to TRBD1 (6 bases). V lost 5 bases and J lost 1, with 14 bases in between. The CDR3 runs 15 residues. Germline V CDR1 and CDR2: SGHAT, FQNNGV. CDR3 loop: CASSPTWDTQETQYF. CDR3 coding DNA: TGTGCCAGCAGCCCGACCTGGGACACCCAAGAGACCCAGTACTTC.

The rearrangement uses TRBV7-8 and TRBJ1-2; weak D call: TRBD1 (6 bases). Trimming left V 3 bases short and J 6 bases short, with 11 bases between. Germline CDR1 SGHVS, CDR2 FQNEAQ. The CDR3 contains 13 residues. CDR3 nucleotides: TGTGCCAGCAGCTTGTATCAGGGGAATGGCTACACCTTC. This encodes CASSLYQGNGYTF.

This chain connects TRBV27 to TRBJ1-3; tentative D call: TRBD1 (5 bases). The V gene's germline CDR1 is MNHEY and CDR2 SMNVEV (reference sequence). The CDR3 length is 14 residues. The ends were cut back, 7 bases at V and 6 bases at J, with 16 bases in the middle. CDR3 sequence (DNA): TGTGCCAGCAAAGGGCCGCGGGGGGAAAACACCATATATTTT. Protein sequence: CASKGPRGENTIYF.

The CDR3 region has the DNA TGTGCCAGCAGCGTCGAACTCTTGAACACCGGGGAGCTGTTTTTT. This translates into CASSVELLNTGELFF. The chain joins TRBV9 to TRBJ2-2; D not certain. The CDR3 is 15 residues long. The germline V gene has CDR1 SGDLS and CDR2 YYNGEE. V lost 2 bases and J 1 base, leaving 9 bases between the germline ends.

The V and J genes are TRBV3-1 (or the pseudogene TRBV3-2) and TRBJ2-4; possibly TRBD1 for D (5 bases). Per the germline V gene, CDR1 is LGHDT and CDR2 is YNNKEL (reference sequence). V was clipped by 2 bases and J by 8 bases, with 13 bases between them. CDR3 length: 14 amino acids. The CDR3: CASSQRIGVDIQYF. The DNA for the CDR3 is TGTGCCAGCAGCCAAAGGATAGGGGTGGACATTCAGTACTTC.

The genes are TRBV10-2 and TRBJ2-1; 9 bases are shared with TRBD2. Germline V gives CDR1 WSHSY, CDR2 SAAADI. The CDR3 has 12 residues. The trim removed 5 bases at V and 10 bases at J, leaving 3 bases unmatched. The CDR3, as DNA: TGCGCCAGCAGTATTACTAGCGGGGAGCAGTTCTTC. Translated: CASSITSGEQFF.

V is TRBV5-1 and J is TRBJ2-2; D might be TRBD2 (6 bases). The CDR3 has 14 amino acids. V was trimmed by 4 bases and J by 6 bases, leaving 13 bases between them. Germline lookup yields CDR1 SGHRS and CDR2 YFSETQ. CDR3 nucleotide sequence: TGCGCCAGCAGCGCGGGACCCTCATCCGGGGAGCTGTTTTTT. Translating gives CASSAGPSSGELFF.

The gene calls are TRBV9 and TRBJ2-7; TRBD2 might be the D (6 bases). V gave up 0 bases and J gave up 3 bases, with 16 bases separating them. The CDR3 contains 16 residues. Germline V lookup: CDR1 SGDLS, CDR2 YYNGEE. CDR3 in DNA: TGTGCCAGCAGCGTAGGCGCTTTAGGAGGGGTCTACGAGCAGTACTTC. Its protein is CASSVGALGGVYEQYF.

This chain's CDR3 is CASSQDQRLAGATDTQYF. The CDR3 bases are TGCGCCAGCAGCCAAGATCAGAGACTAGCGGGGGCCACAGATACGCAGTATTTT. This sequence joins TRBV4-1 and TRBJ2-3; 12 bases are a match to TRBD2. V trimming: 0 bases; J trimming: 2 bases; junction bases outside the gene matches: 6. The CDR3 covers 18 residues. Germline V gene sequence: CDR1 MGHRA, CDR2 YSYEKL.